This T cell receptor (beta chain) was sequenced in a study of control samples from healthy donors and cancer patients (dated by TCRdb to the early 2020s). With respect to this clone: This receptor's antigen is unknown. No much larger clone exists at a distance of one base, and base qualities are not known.

Libraries were made using the immunoSEQ multiplex PCR assay. TCRdb carries this immuneACCESS record with in-frame sequences only. Its versions omit some clonotypes, under half of them owing to an unresolved V gene in the studies checked, with the rest unexplained. Recorded for this sample are roughly 95,000 clones; 92% of them occurred a single time. The ten most abundant clones make up 3% of the sample. The CDR3 runs 13 residues from the cysteine to the phenylalanine. Just the 39-base CDR3 DNA is kept, in frame starting at base 1. CDR1 and CDR2 (LGHNA, YNFKEQ) derive from the germline V gene. V was cut back by 0 bases and J by 1 base, leaving a gap of 3 bases between them.

The sequence derives from a human donor in good health. The donor label of this sample is uncertain. The V and J genes are TRBV4-2 and TRBJ1-1, with no reliable assignment of the D segment. Sequencing was carried out using blood. The CDR3 reads CASSQDKNTEAFF. The DNA reads as follows: TGTGCCAGCAGCCAAGACAAGAACACTGAAGCTTTCTTT.